Listed here are 2 T cell receptor beta chains from one sample, sequenced in a study of cytomegalovirus exposure and HLA in healthy donors. The repertoire was sequenced with immunoSEQ multiplex PCR; TCRdb's copy has only in-frame clones and lacks some. Of some 50,000 clones listed, about 92% are singletons. Material: PBMCs. All receptors come from a woman between 18 and 29 years old in good health and CMV-seronegative.

This chain joins TRBV11-3 and TRBJ2-7; a weak D match, TRBD2 (5 bases). The CDR3 totals 14 residues. V lost 1 base, J lost 2 bases, and 9 bases lay in between. Per the germline V gene, CDR1 is SGHNT and CDR2 is YENEEA. As DNA, the CDR3 is TGTGCCAGCAGCTTAGCCGGGATTACCTACGAGCAGTACTTC. Protein sequence: CASSLAGITYEQYF.

The chain carries TRBV27 and TRBJ2-1; a possible D gene is TRBD2 (6 bases). The CDR3 is 13 amino acids. The germline CDR1 and CDR2 sequences are MNHEY and SMNVEV (reference sequence). Trimming stripped 3 bases from V and 9 bases from J, with 12 bases between. The chain's CDR3 is CASSLDPGVEQFF. In DNA, the CDR3 is TGTGCCAGCAGTTTGGATCCGGGAGTTGAGCAGTTCTTC.